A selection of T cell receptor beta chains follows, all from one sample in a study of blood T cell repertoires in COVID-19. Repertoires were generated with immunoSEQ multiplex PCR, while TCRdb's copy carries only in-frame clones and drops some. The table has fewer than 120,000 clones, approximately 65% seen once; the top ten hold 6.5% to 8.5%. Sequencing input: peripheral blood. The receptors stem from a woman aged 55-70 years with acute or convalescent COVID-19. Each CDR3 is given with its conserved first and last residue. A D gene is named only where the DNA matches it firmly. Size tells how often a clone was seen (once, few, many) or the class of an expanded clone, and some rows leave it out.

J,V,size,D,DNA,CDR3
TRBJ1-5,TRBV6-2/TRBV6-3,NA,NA,TGTGCCAGCAGCCCCCATCGGCAGGGTACGGGCAATCAGCCCCAGCATTTT,CASSPHRQGTGNQPQHF
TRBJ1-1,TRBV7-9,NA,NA,TGTGCCAGCAGCTTAGCGACGGGTCCTGAAGCTTTCTTT,CASSLATGPEAFF
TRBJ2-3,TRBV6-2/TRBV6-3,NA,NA,TGTGCCAGCAGTTACTCGAAAGGGACTCCATACCTTTTT,CASSYSKGTPYLF
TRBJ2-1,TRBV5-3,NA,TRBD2,TGTGCCAGAAGCTTGGTACTAGCGGGGGGGCCTGGGCAGTTCTTC,CARSLVLAGGPGQFF
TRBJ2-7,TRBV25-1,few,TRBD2,TGTGCCAGCAGTGAATTGACTAGCGGGGGCTCCTACGAGCAGTACTTC,CASSELTSGGSYEQYF
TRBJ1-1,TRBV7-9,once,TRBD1,TGTGCCAGCAGTTGGGACAGGGGGAAAGCTTTCTTT,CASSWDRGKAFF
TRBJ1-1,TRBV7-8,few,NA,TGTGCCAGCCGAGAACAGGATTTAAACACTGAAGCTTTCTTT,CASREQDLNTEAFF
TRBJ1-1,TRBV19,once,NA,TGTGCCAGTAGTATGGGGGGGCCGAGGACTGAAGCTTTCTTT,CASSMGGPRTEAFF
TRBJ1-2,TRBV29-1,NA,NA,TGCAGCGCCCTTGGCGGGAGCATCTATGGCTACACCTTC,CSALGGSIYGYTF
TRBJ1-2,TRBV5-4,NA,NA,TGTGCCAGCAGCTTGGAGGGCGGGAACTATGGCTACACCTTC,CASSLEGGNYGYTF
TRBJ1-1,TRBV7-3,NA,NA,TGTGCCAGCAGCTACAGTAGGAACACTGAAGCTTTCTTT,CASSYSRNTEAFF
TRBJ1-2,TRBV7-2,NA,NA,TGTGCCAGCAGCTTACAGGGATACTACACCTTC,CASSLQGYYTF
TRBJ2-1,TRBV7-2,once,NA,TGTGCCAGCAGCTTAAATGAGGGTGAGCAGTTCTTC,CASSLNEGEQFF
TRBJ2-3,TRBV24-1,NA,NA,TGTGCCACCTCGAAGGAGGGACGCACAGATACGCAGTATTTT,CATSKEGRTDTQYF
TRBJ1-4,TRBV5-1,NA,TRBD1,TGCGCCAGCAGCTCGGACAGGGTTAATGAAAAACTGTTTTTT,CASSSDRVNEKLFF
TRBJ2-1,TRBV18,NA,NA,TGTGCCAGCTCACCACGGCAGAACAATGAGCAGTTCTTC,CASSPRQNNEQFF
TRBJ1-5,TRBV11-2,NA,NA,TGTGCCAGCAGCCTAACGGTCGATCAGCCCCAGCATTTT,CASSLTVDQPQHF
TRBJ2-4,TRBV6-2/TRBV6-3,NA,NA,TGTGCCAGCAGTTACTCGCCAGGGGAGAACATTCAGTACTTC,CASSYSPGENIQYF
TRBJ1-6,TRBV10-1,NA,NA,TGCGCCAGCAGTACGACGCAGGGTGGTTTGTCACCCCTCCACTTT,CASSTTQGGLSPLHF
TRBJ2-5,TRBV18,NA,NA,TGTGCCAGCTCTCCTAGCGCCCAAGAGACCCAGTACTTC,CASSPSAQETQYF
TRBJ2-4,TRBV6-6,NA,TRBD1,TGTGCCAGCAGTGCGCTACAGGGGATTCAGTACTTC,CASSALQGIQYF
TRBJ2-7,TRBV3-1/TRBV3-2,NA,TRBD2,TGTGCCAGCAGCCAGGCCTTCGGGACTAGCGGGGGGGCGCCCTACGAGCAGTACTTC,CASSQAFGTSGGAPYEQYF
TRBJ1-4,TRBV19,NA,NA,TGTGCCAGTAGTATGGGGCAGACAACTAATGAAAAACTGTTTTTT,CASSMGQTTNEKLFF
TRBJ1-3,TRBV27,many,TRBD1,TGTGCCAGCAGACGGGGAGGGACAGGGGGAAACACCATATATTTT,CASRRGGTGGNTIYF
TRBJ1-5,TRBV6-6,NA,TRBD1,TGTGCCAGCAGTTGGACAGGGGGCAATCAGCCCCAGCATTTT,CASSWTGGNQPQHF
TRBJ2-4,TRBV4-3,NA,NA,TGCGCCAGCAGCCAAGATCGGATGTGGGGCGCGAGAAACATTCAGTACTTC,CASSQDRMWGARNIQYF
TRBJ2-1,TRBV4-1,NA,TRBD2,TGCGCCAGCAGCCCCTCTCCGCTGATAGCGGGGGGGCTTAACTACAATGAGCAGTTCTTC,CASSPSPLIAGGLNYNEQFF
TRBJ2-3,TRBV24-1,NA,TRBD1,TGTGCCACCAGTGATTTGCTATCGGACAGGGATAGCACAGATACGCAGTATTTT,CATSDLLSDRDSTDTQYF
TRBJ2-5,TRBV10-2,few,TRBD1,TGCGCCAGCAGGGGGGACAGGTTTTTCCAAGAGACCCAGTACTTC,CASRGDRFFQETQYF
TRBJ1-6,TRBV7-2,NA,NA,TGTGCCAGCAGCGCCTGGCGAGCGGGAATCAATTCACCCCTCCACTTT,CASSAWRAGINSPLHF
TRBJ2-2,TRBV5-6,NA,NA,TGTGCCAGTAGTACAGGGGGGGCAGCCGGGGAGCTGTTTTTT,CASSTGGAAGELFF
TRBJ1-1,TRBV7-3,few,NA,TGTGCCAGTTTAATTGAAGCTTTCTTT,CASLIEAFF
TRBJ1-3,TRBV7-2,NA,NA,TGTGCCAGCAGCTTAGACGGGTCTGGAAACACCATATATTTT,CASSLDGSGNTIYF
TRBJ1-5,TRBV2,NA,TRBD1,TGTGCCAGCAGCCCGGACAGGGGGACTCAGCCCCAGCATTTT,CASSPDRGTQPQHF
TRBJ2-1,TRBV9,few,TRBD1,TGTGCCAGCAGCCTGGGGGGACAGGGGGCAGGAGAGCAGTTCTTC,CASSLGGQGAGEQFF
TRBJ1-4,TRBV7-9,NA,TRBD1,TGTGCCAGCAGCCGGACAGGGGGCCCCGAAAAACTGTTTTTT,CASSRTGGPEKLFF
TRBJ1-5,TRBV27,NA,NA,TGTGCCAGCAGTCCGAGGCATGATCAGCCCCAGCATTTT,CASSPRHDQPQHF
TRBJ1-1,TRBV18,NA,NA,TGTGCCAGCTCATCCGGACAGAACACTGAAGCTTTCTTT,CASSSGQNTEAFF
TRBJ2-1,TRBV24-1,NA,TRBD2,TGTGCCACCAGTGATTCGAGGGGAGGGGTCGTAAATGAGCAGTTCTTC,CATSDSRGGVVNEQFF
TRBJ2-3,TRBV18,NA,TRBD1,TGTGCCAGCTCACCAAGGTTAGAACAGGGGGGCGCGGAAGATACGCAGTATTTT,CASSPRLEQGGAEDTQYF
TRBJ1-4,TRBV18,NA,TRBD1,TGTGCCAGCTCTCGCACCGGGCCCTCAGGGGGTGAAAAACTGTTTTTT,CASSRTGPSGGEKLFF
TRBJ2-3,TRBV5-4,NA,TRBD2,TGTGCCAGCAAGAGAACCGGGACTAACACAGATACGCAGTATTTT,CASKRTGTNTDTQYF
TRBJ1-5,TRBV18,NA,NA,TGTGCCAGCTCACAGGGGAGCAATCAGCCCCAGCATTTT,CASSQGSNQPQHF
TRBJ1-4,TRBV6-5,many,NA,TGTGCCAGCGGCAGACAAACAACTAATGAAAAACTGTTTTTT,CASGRQTTNEKLFF
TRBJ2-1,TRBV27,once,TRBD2,TGTGCCAGCAGTTCCCCTAGTCGGGGGGGACGTGAGCAGTTCTTC,CASSSPSRGGREQFF
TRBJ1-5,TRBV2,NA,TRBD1,TGTGCCAGCAGTAGAGGTTTTCGGCAGGGGGTGGGCAATCAGCCCCAGCATTTT,CASSRGFRQGVGNQPQHF
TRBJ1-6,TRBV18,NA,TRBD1,TGTGCCAGCTCACCGACAGGGAGGAGGGATTCACCCCTCCACTTT,CASSPTGRRDSPLHF
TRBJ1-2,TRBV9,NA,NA,TGTGCCAGCAGCGCTAACCAATTCCGGGGGGGCGATGGCTACACCTTC,CASSANQFRGGDGYTF
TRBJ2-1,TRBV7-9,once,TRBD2,TGTGCCAGCAGCTCTCCGAGGACTAGGACCAATGAGCAGTTCTTC,CASSSPRTRTNEQFF
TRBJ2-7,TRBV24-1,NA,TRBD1,TGTGCCACCGGACAGGGCTCCTACGAGCAGTACTTC,CATGQGSYEQYF
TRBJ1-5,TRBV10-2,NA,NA,TGCGCCAGCATGGGAGGAGGGGCGGGTCAGCCCCAGCATTTT,CASMGGGAGQPQHF
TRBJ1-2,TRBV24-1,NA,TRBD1,TGTGCCACCAGTGATCCCCTGACAGGGAGGAGCGGCTACACCTTC,CATSDPLTGRSGYTF
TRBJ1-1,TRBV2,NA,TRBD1,TGTGCCAGCAGTTCAGGGGGCTGGACTGAAGCTTTCTTT,CASSSGGWTEAFF
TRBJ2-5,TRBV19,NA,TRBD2,TGTGCCAGTAGTCCCTGGACTAGCGGGGAGACCCAGTACTTC,CASSPWTSGETQYF